This entry lists 21 T cell receptor beta chains sequenced from one sample in a study of PD-1 blockade in classical Hodgkin lymphoma. Clones were sequenced by immunoSEQ multiplex PCR, and TCRdb holds only the in-frame ones, with some missing. The sample contains tens of thousands of clones, 90% to 95% of which appear only once. Time point: cycle 4 day 1 (C4D1), after less than seven weeks of nivolumab. Exposure to brentuximab vedotin varied, and each patient had relapsed following autologous stem cell transplantation. The specimen was peripheral blood mononuclear cells (PBMCs), collected before the fourth cycle of nivolumab. The receptors originated from a human donor with classical Hodgkin lymphoma.

The chain carries TRBV15 and TRBJ2-7, with 7 bases aligning to TRBD1. After removal of 6 bases from V and 2 bases from J, the junction contained 4 bases not matched to a gene. Germline V gene lookup returns CDR1 LNHNV and CDR2 YYDKDF (reference sequence). This CDR3 is 13 amino acids long. CDR3 DNA sequence: TGTGCCACCAGACAGGGGATTACCTACGAGCAGTACTTC. This codes for CATRQGITYEQYF.

In DNA form, the CDR3 reads TGTGCCAGCAGTGACAGGGGGATCCCCTACGAGCAGTACTTC. It specifies CASSDRGIPYEQYF. The rearrangement uses TRBV2 and TRBJ2-7, with 7 bases aligning to TRBD1. Germline CDR1 reads SNHLY; CDR2 reads FYNNEI. Trimming cost V 3 bases and J 2 bases; bases outside gene matches: 4. This CDR3 has 14 amino acids.

The rearrangement links TRBV9 to TRBJ2-7, with 8 bases that match TRBD1. In germline, CDR1 is SGDLS, CDR2 YYNGEE. J gave up 9 bases and V 4 bases, and 12 bases lay outside the gene matches. The CDR3 runs to 14 residues. CDR3 sequence (DNA): TGTGCCAGCAGCTTCCTTCCGACAGGGGACCGGCAGTACTTC. This encodes CASSFLPTGDRQYF.

The chain carries TRBV4-1 and TRBJ2-7, with TRBD2 matching 13 bases. The ends lost 5 bases at V and 4 bases at J; junction bases unmatched: 5. Germline assignment: CDR1 MGHRA and CDR2 YSYEKL. This CDR3 has 15 amino acids. In nucleotides, the CDR3 is TGCGCCAGCAGCTACCGACTAGCGGGGGGTTACGAGCAGTACTTC. Amino acid sequence: CASSYRLAGGYEQYF.

V and J are TRBV27 and TRBJ2-2; D is ambiguous. The germline gives CDR1 MNHEY, CDR2 SMNVEV (reference sequence). This CDR3 is built from 12 residues. With 10 bases removed from V and 5 bases from J, the gap between germline ends came to 11 bases. CDR3 protein: CATSTGTGELFF. In DNA form, the CDR3 reads TGTGCCACTTCCACCGGGACCGGGGAGCTGTTTTTT.

The chain links TRBV23-1 to TRBJ2-1; no firm D call. TRBV23-1 is noted as an ORF with a role that remains uncertain. Between the trimmed V and J ends, which lost 9 bases and 5 bases, there was a span of 11 bases. The CDR3 consists of 12 residues. The CDR3 bases are TGCGCCAGTTCAACAGCGAACAATGAGCAGTTCTTC. Amino acid sequence: CASSTANNEQFF.

The rearrangement joins TRBV2 to TRBJ2-7; 15 nucleotides align to TRBD2. This CDR3 is 16 amino acids long. CDR1 and CDR2 (germline): SNHLY, FYNNEI. V gave up 4 bases and J gave up 5 bases; unmatched junction bases: 6. The CDR3 reads CASSGGLAGGPNEQYF. In DNA form, the CDR3 reads TGTGCCAGCAGTGGTGGACTAGCGGGGGGGCCCAACGAGCAGTACTTC.

The gene calls are TRBV2 and TRBJ2-5, with 9 bases aligning to TRBD1. The CDR3 consists of 15 residues. The V gene's germline CDR1 is SNHLY and CDR2 FYNNEI. V shed 4 bases, J shed 6 bases, and the junction held 9 bases outside the gene matches. The DNA for the CDR3 is TGTGCCAGCAGTGGAGACGGGACAGGGCTAAAGACCCAGTACTTC. This codes for CASSGDGTGLKTQYF.

The gene calls are TRBV27 and TRBJ2-7, with 9 bases fitting TRBD2. The ends lost 6 bases at V and 2 bases at J; junction bases unmatched: 11. Per germline, CDR1 MNHEY and CDR2 SMNVEV (reference sequence). The CDR3 is 16 residues long. CDR3 DNA sequence: TGTGCCAGCAGCCAAACGGCTAGCGGGGTCCCCTACGAGCAGTACTTC. It is translated as CASSQTASGVPYEQYF.

The rearrangement links TRBV5-1 to TRBJ1-5; D unclear. CDR1 is SGHRS and CDR2 is YFSETQ in the germline V gene. V gave up 5 bases and J gave up 3 bases, with 9 bases separating them. The CDR3 length is 13 residues. In DNA, the CDR3 is TGCGCCAGCAGTCCAGATGTCAATCAGCCCCAGCATTTT. This translates into CASSPDVNQPQHF.

This clone was recorded only once. J is TRBJ2-5 and V is TRBV7-9; D tentatively reads TRBD1 or TRBD2 (5 bases each). The CDR3 has 15 residues. V lost 3 bases, J lost 1 base, and 12 bases lay in between. Germline CDR1 SEHNR, CDR2 FQNEAQ (reference sequence). The CDR3: CASSFTAGAQETQYF. CDR3 coding DNA: TGTGCCAGCAGCTTCACTGCCGGGGCCCAAGAGACCCAGTACTTC. Full variable domain (rest looked up from reference TRBV7-9 and TRBJ2-5): DTGVSQNPRHKITKRGQNVTFRCDPISEHNRLYWYRQTLGQGPEFLTYFQNEAQLEKSRLLSDRFSAERPKGSFSTLEIQRTEQGDSAMYLCASSFTAGAQETQYFGPGTRLLVL.

The chain couples TRBV6-7 to TRBJ2-3; the D gene is possibly TRBD1 (5 bases). TRBV6-7 is identified as an open reading frame with a role that is uncertain. This CDR3 region has 12 residues. V lost 8 bases and J 3 bases, leaving 9 bases between the germline ends. CDR3 sequence: CASPPGTDTQYF. CDR3 nucleotide sequence: TGTGCCAGCCCGCCAGGGACAGATACGCAGTATTTT.

This rearrangement joins TRBV2 to TRBJ2-1; 12 bases agree with TRBD1. Germline lookup yields CDR1 SNHLY and CDR2 FYNNEI. V trimming: 5 bases; J trimming: 8 bases; junction bases outside the gene matches: 10. The CDR3 spans 16 residues. CDR3 DNA sequence: TGTGCCAGCAGTACCGTGAGGGACAGGGGGCTCTATGAGCAGTTCTTC. Translated: CASSTVRDRGLYEQFF.

CDR3 in amino acids: CASSWGTGGKTDTQYF. The CDR3 DNA sequence: TGTGCCAGCAGTTGGGGAACAGGGGGCAAAACAGATACGCAGTATTTT. The V and J genes are TRBV11-1 and TRBJ2-3, with TRBD1 matching 9 bases. The CDR3 length is 16 residues. CDR1 SGHAT and CDR2 FQDESV come from the germline V gene (reference sequence). After removal of 6 bases from V and 3 bases from J, the junction contained 10 bases not matched to a gene.

V gene TRBV6-1 combines with J gene TRBJ2-2; D remains unclear. CDR3 length: 13 residues. Trimming took 6 bases from V and 2 from J, leaving 7 bases between them. The germline V gene encodes CDR1 MNHNS and CDR2 SASEGT. The CDR3 is CASRALNTGELFF. In nucleotides, the CDR3 is TGTGCCAGCAGGGCACTAAACACCGGGGAGCTGTTTTTT.

The chain uses TRBV6-6 and TRBJ1-1, with 7 bases aligning to TRBD1. Losses at the gene ends were 5 bases for V and 1 base for J; bases not matched to a gene: 4. This CDR3 contains 14 residues. Germline values: CDR1 MNHNY, CDR2 SVGAGI (reference sequence). The CDR3 protein is CASSQDRANTEAFF. Here the CDR3 DNA reads TGTGCCAGCAGTCAAGACAGGGCGAACACTGAAGCTTTCTTT.

CDR3 coding DNA: TGTGCCAGCGGGACAGGGAGTCAGCCCCAGCATTTT. This sequence encodes CASGTGSQPQHF. V is TRBV25-1 and J is TRBJ1-5; 9 positions match TRBD1. V was clipped by 8 bases and J by 6 bases; unmatched bases: 2. Germline V gene data show CDR1 as MGHDK and CDR2 as SYGVNS. The CDR3 length is 12 residues.

The chain combines TRBV4-1 with TRBJ2-3; tentatively, D is TRBD2 (6 bases). CDR1 and CDR2 (germline): MGHRA, YSYEKL. Trimming took off 0 bases at V and 3 bases at J, with 13 bases between the two ends. There are 16 residues in the CDR3. Written as DNA, the CDR3 is TGCGCCAGCAGCCAAGATCAGGGACTCACAACAGATACGCAGTATTTT. Encoded protein: CASSQDQGLTTDTQYF.

The V and J genes are TRBV6-5 and TRBJ2-7; 7 nucleotides agree with TRBD1. The CDR3 loop spans 15 amino acids. Trimming at V came to 6 bases and at J to 0 bases, leaving 8 bases not matched to a gene. Germline V gene data show CDR1 as MNHEY and CDR2 as SVGAGI. CDR3 protein: CASRAPTGSSYEQYF. The CDR3 coding sequence is TGTGCCAGCAGAGCCCCGACAGGGAGCTCCTACGAGCAGTACTTC.

The sample holds a few counts of this clone. The chain recombines TRBV2 with TRBJ1-1; unclear D gene. The germline gives CDR1 SNHLY, CDR2 FYNNEI. The CDR3 sequence is 12 residues long. Trimming shortened V by 9 bases and J by 1 base, and 9 bases separated the two germline ends. DNA for the CDR3: TGTGCCAGTGAGAAAGAGAACACTGAAGCTTTCTTT. Protein: CASEKENTEAFF.

The V gene is TRBV5-1, the J gene TRBJ2-3; TRBD2 is a possible D gene (5 bases). Trimming took 0 bases from V and 4 from J, leaving 9 bases between them. The CDR3 is made up of 14 amino acids. The germline CDR1 and CDR2 sequences are SGHRS and YFSETQ. The DNA for the CDR3 is TGCGCCAGCAGCTTGGGCCCGGGGTCAGATACGCAGTATTTT. Its protein product is CASSLGPGSDTQYF.